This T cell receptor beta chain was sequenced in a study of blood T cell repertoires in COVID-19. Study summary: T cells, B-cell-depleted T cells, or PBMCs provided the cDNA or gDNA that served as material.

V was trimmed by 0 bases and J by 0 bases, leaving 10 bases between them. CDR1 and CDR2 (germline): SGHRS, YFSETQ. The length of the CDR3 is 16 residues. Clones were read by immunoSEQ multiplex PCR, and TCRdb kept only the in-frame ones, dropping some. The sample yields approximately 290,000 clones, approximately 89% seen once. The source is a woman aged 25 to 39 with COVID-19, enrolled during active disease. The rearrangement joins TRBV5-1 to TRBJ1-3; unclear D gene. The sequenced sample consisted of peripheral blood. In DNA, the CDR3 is TGCGCCAGCAGCTTGGACGGGTCCTCCTCTGGAAACACCATATATTTT. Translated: CASSLDGSSSGNTIYF.